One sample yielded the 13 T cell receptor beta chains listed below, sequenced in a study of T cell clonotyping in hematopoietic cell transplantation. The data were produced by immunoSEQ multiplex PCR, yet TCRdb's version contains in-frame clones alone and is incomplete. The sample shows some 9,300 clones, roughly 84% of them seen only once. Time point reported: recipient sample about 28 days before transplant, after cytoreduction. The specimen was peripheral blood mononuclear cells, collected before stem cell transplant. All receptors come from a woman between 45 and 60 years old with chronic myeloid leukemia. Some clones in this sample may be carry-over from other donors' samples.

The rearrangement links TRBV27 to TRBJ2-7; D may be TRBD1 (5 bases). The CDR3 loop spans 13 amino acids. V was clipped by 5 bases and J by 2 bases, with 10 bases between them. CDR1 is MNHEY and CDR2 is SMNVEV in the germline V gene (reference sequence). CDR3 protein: CASSKDRTYEQYF. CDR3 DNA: TGTGCCAGCAGTAAAGACAGAACCTACGAGCAGTACTTC.

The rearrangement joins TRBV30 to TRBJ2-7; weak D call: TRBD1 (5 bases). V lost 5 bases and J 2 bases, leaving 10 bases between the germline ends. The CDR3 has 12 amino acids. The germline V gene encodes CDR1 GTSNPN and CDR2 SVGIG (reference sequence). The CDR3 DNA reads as TGTGCCTGGGCAGGGTCAACCTACGAGCAGTACTTC. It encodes CAWAGSTYEQYF.

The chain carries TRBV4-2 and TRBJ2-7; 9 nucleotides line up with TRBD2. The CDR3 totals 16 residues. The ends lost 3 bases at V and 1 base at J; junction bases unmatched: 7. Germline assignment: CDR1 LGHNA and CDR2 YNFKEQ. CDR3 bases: TGTGCCAGCAGCCACGTAGGGACTAGCCCTTCCTACGAGCAGTACTTC. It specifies CASSHVGTSPSYEQYF.

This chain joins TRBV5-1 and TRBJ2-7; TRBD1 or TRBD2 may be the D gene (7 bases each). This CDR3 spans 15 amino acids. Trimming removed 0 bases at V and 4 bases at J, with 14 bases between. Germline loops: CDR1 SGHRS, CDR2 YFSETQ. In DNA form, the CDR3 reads TGCGCCAGCAGCTTGGAACAGGGGAGGGTTTACGAGCAGTACTTC. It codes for CASSLEQGRVYEQYF. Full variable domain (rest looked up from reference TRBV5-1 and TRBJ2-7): KAGVTQTPRYLIKTRGQQVTLSCSPISGHRSVSWYQQTPGQGLQFLFEYFSETQRNKGNFPGRFSGRQFSNSRSEMNVSTLELGDSALYLCASSLEQGRVYEQYFGPGTRLTVT.

The CDR3 here is CSVETRPAAQYF. For the CDR3, the DNA is TGCAGCGTTGAAACTCGGCCTGCTGCGCAGTATTTT. This rearrangement joins TRBV29-1 to TRBJ2-3; no definite D call. Trimming pared 2 bases from V and 10 bases from J, leaving 13 bases between. CDR1 SQVTM and CDR2 ANQGSEA come from the germline V gene. The CDR3 totals 12 residues.

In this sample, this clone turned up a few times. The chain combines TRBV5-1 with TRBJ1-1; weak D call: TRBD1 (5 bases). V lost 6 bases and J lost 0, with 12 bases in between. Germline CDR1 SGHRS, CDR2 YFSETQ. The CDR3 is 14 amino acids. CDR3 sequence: CASKGSGLNTEAFF. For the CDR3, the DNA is TGCGCCAGCAAAGGTTCAGGGTTGAACACTGAAGCTTTCTTT.

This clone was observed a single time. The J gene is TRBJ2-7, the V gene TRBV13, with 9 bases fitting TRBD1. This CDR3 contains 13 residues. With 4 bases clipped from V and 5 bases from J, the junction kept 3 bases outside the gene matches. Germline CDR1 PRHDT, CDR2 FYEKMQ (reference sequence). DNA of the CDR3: TGTGCCAGCAGCTGGACAGGGGTTAACGAGCAGTACTTC. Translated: CASSWTGVNEQYF.

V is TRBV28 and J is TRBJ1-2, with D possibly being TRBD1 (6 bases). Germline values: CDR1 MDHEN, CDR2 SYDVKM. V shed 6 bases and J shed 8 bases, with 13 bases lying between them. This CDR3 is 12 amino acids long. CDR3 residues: CASSPTGLGYTF. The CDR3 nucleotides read TGTGCCAGCAGCCCAACAGGGCTCGGCTACACCTTC.

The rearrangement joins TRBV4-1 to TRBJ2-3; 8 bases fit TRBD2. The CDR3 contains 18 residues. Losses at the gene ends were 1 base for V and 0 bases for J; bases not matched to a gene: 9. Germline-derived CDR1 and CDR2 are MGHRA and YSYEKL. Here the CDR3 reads CASSQVDGRVPSTDTQYF. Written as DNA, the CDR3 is TGCGCCAGCAGCCAAGTGGACGGGAGGGTCCCCAGCACAGATACGCAGTATTTT.

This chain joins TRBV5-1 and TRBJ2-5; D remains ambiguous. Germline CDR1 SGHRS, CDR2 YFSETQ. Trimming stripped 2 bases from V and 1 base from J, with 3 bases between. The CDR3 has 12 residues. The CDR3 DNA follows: TGCGCCAGCAGCTTATTCCAAGAGACCCAGTACTTC. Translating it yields CASSLFQETQYF.

Here the CDR3 reads CSVGYEQYF. The CDR3 region has the DNA TGCAGTGTCGGATATGAGCAGTACTTC. The chain is built from TRBV20-1 and TRBJ2-7; no definite D call. This CDR3 is 9 amino acids long. Germline-derived CDR1 and CDR2 are DFQATT and SNEGSKA (reference sequence). V dropped 7 bases and J dropped 7 bases, with 8 bases sitting between them.

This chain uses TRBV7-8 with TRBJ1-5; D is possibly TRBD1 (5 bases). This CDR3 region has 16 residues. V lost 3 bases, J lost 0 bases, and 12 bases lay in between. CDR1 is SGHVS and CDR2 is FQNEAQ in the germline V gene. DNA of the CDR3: TGTGCCAGCAGCTTGGGGACTCGACTTAGCAATCAGCCCCAGCATTTT. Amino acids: CASSLGTRLSNQPQHF. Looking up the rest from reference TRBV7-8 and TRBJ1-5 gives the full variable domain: GAGVSQSPRYKVAKRGQDVALRCDPISGHVSLFWYQQALGQGPEFLTYFQNEAQLDKSGLPSDRFFAERPEGSVSTLKIQRTQQEDSAVYLCASSLGTRLSNQPQHFGDGTRLSIL.

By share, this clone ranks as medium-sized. This CDR3 reads CASSLARVNQPQHF. CDR3 DNA sequence: TGTGCCAGCAGTTTAGCCAGGGTCAATCAGCCCCAGCATTTT. The rearrangement links TRBV6-1 to TRBJ1-5; maybe TRBD1 (5 bases). In germline, CDR1 is MNHNS, CDR2 SASEGT. V was clipped by 5 bases and J by 3 bases, with 11 bases between them. CDR3 length equals 14 residues.